The entry below describes one TCR beta chain. Its antigen is not identified. PCR was performed using 60 Vbeta and 13 Jbeta primers. Only in-frame clones appear in the TCRdb table, and some are missing; sequencing was by immunoSEQ multiplex PCR. In the table there are 95,000 to 110,000 clones, over 65% of which are singletons. The record originates from a study of cytomegalovirus exposure and HLA in healthy donors. Study-level points and caveats: Later analysis revealed greater clonal expansion in HLA-associated TCR beta chains than in equally common others.

Trimming cost V 4 bases and J 2 bases; bases outside gene matches: 3. Germline V gives CDR1 MGHRA, CDR2 YSYEKL. The CDR3 totals 14 residues. J is TRBJ2-5 and V is TRBV4-1; 8 nucleotides align to TRBD1. This sequence was found in a woman in her forties in good health and CMV-seropositive. Sequencing used PBMCs. The CDR3 nucleotides are TGCGCCAGCAGCCTCCGGGACAGGCAAGAGACCCAGTACTTC. This encodes CASSLRDRQETQYF.